The rows below give T cell receptor beta chains drawn from one sample of a study of cytomegalovirus exposure and HLA in healthy donors. Measured with immunoSEQ multiplex PCR; TCRdb has only the in-frame clones, and not every one. The data contain about 160,000 clones, 76% of them singletons. Sequenced input: PBMCs. The receptor source for this set is a female donor in good health and CMV-seronegative. Each CDR3 is given with its conserved first and last residue. D genes are given only for firm matches. Size is stated for part of the rows, as once, few or many counts, or as a class when the clone is expanded.

>13|TRBV6-1|TRBJ2-7|TRBD1|-
TGTGCCAGCAGCGGATTGACAGGGTCCGAGCAGTACTTC
CASSGLTGSEQYF
>15|TRBV4-3|TRBJ1-1|-|-
TGCGCCAGCAGCCAGGGGGGGTGGGGGGGGACTGAAGCTTTCTTT
CASSQGGWGGTEAFF
>15|TRBV5-1|TRBJ2-2|TRBD2|few
TGCGCCAGCAAGCGGGTAGCGGGAGTTCCCGGGGAGCTGTTTTTT
CASKRVAGVPGELFF
>11|TRBV5-3|TRBJ2-7|-|once
TGTGCCAGAAGTTCGGCCTACGAGCAGTACTTC
CARSSAYEQYF
>14|TRBV6-1|TRBJ2-7|-|once
TGTGCCAGCAGCCACCAGGGGCCGGCCTACGAGCAGTACTTC
CASSHQGPAYEQYF
>13|TRBV5-5|TRBJ1-2|-|-
TGTGCCAGCAGCTTGGGGGAGGACTATGGCTACACCTTC
CASSLGEDYGYTF
>11|TRBV20-1|TRBJ2-7|-|-
TGCAGTGCTAGAGGAGGGTACGAGCAGTACTTC
CSARGGYEQYF
>17|TRBV7-3|TRBJ2-6|TRBD1|-
TGTGCCAGCAGCCCCGAGGGGGCCTATACTGGGGCCAACGTCCTGACTTTC
CASSPEGAYTGANVLTF
>16|TRBV6-1|TRBJ1-3|-|few
TGTGCCAGCAGTGAGGGGATCAGGGCCTCAGGAAACACCATATATTTT
CASSEGIRASGNTIYF
>17|TRBV11-2|TRBJ2-3|-|-
TGTGCCAGCAGCTTAGGTGGGGCGTCCACCGACACAGATACGCAGTATTTT
CASSLGGASTDTDTQYF
>15|TRBV4-2|TRBJ1-4|TRBD1|-
TGTGCCAGCAGCCCCAGACAGGGTCGCGGTGAAAAACTGTTTTTT
CASSPRQGRGEKLFF
>15|TRBV30|TRBJ1-2|-|-
TGTGCCTGGATCGCGCCCATCCCCGGGGGCTATGGCTACACCTTC
CAWIAPIPGGYGYTF
>19|TRBV27|TRBJ2-7|TRBD1|-
TGTGCCAGCAGTAAACGTTACGGGACAGGGGGCCCGTCCCCCTACGAGCAGTACTTC
CASSKRYGTGGPSPYEQYF
>11|TRBV30|TRBJ2-7|-|-
TGTGCCTGGGAACAGGTCTACGAGCAGTACTTC
CAWEQVYEQYF
>15|TRBV10-3|TRBJ2-3|TRBD1|-
TGTGCCATCAGTGCGCCAGGGGGCGCAACAGATACGCAGTATTTT
CAISAPGGATDTQYF
>14|TRBV4-3|TRBJ2-1|TRBD1|-
TGCGCCAGCAGCTTAGACAGGGGTCTGAATGAGCAGTTCTTC
CASSLDRGLNEQFF
>14|TRBV7-7|TRBJ2-5|TRBD1|-
TGTGCCAGCAGCCGACAGGGATGGGCCGAGGCCCAGTACTTC
CASSRQGWAEAQYF
>14|TRBV6-5|TRBJ1-4|-|-
TGTGCCAGCAGCCGCGTGGGGGGTAGGGAAAAACTGTTTTTT
CASSRVGGREKLFF
>13|TRBV30|TRBJ2-1|TRBD2|-
TGTGCCTGGACTAGCGGGGGGGCTGGTGGGCAGTTCTTC
CAWTSGGAGGQFF
>16|TRBV5-5|TRBJ1-4|-|-
TGTGCCAGCAGCTTGGGTCAGTATGGCCGCACTGAAAAACTGTTTTTT
CASSLGQYGRTEKLFF
>15|TRBV6-1|TRBJ2-7|TRBD1|-
TGTGCCAGCAGTGAAGGGCCGGGACAGCCTTACGAGCAGTACTTC
CASSEGPGQPYEQYF
>17|TRBV4-3|TRBJ2-1|TRBD2|-
TGCGCCAGCAGCCCTGCCCGACTAGCGGGATTCTACAATGAGCAGTTCTTC
CASSPARLAGFYNEQFF
>15|TRBV19|TRBJ1-5|TRBD1|-
TGTGCCAGACGAGCAATAGGGACAGGTTATCAGCCCCAGCATTTT
CARRAIGTGYQPQHF
>15|TRBV7-9|TRBJ2-1|TRBD2|-
TGTGCCAGCAGGACCGGGACTAGCGGGAGAAATGAGCAGTTCTTC
CASRTGTSGRNEQFF
>16|TRBV11-2|TRBJ1-5|TRBD1|-
TGTGCCAGCAGCTTAGGACAGGGTATTGGCAATCAGCCCCAGCATTTT
CASSLGQGIGNQPQHF
>15|TRBV30|TRBJ2-7|TRBD1|-
TGTGCCTGGAGTGTACTGGGGGGACAGGGCTACGAGCAGTACTTC
CAWSVLGGQGYEQYF
>14|TRBV23-1|TRBJ2-7|-|-
TGCGCCAGCAGCGGGGATCAGGATTCCTACGAGCAGTACTTC
CASSGDQDSYEQYF
>15|TRBV7-7|TRBJ2-3|TRBD2|-
TGTGCCAGCAGCGCGGGCAGCGGGAGGATAGATACGCAGTATTTT
CASSAGSGRIDTQYF
>17|TRBV5-1|TRBJ2-3|TRBD2|-
TGCGCCAGCAGCTTGCGTACGGGACTAGCGGGCACAGATACGCAGTATTTT
CASSLRTGLAGTDTQYF
>16|TRBV10-1|TRBJ1-2|-|-
TGCGCCAGCAGTGTCCCTCCGGGGAACCCTCGAAACGGCTACACCTTC
CASSVPPGNPRNGYTF
>15|TRBV5-1|TRBJ2-2|-|-
TGCGCCAGCAGCACCGGGACATCGAACACCGGGGAGCTGTTTTTT
CASSTGTSNTGELFF
>17|TRBV15|TRBJ2-3|TRBD2|-
TGTGCCACCAGCAGAGATGGAGCGGGGAGAAACACAGATACGCAGTATTTT
CATSRDGAGRNTDTQYF
>14|TRBV6-5|TRBJ2-7|-|-
TGTGCCAGCAGTGATAGCACAGGAACCTACGAGCAGTACTTC
CASSDSTGTYEQYF
>14|TRBV18|TRBJ2-6|-|-
TGTGCCAGCTCAAGTATGTCTGGGGCCAACGGCCTGACTTTC
CASSSMSGANGLTF
>14|TRBV6-6|TRBJ2-7|-|once
TGTGCCAGCAGGGCGAGGGTGATTAATCACGAGCAGTACTTC
CASRARVINHEQYF
>14|TRBV5-1|TRBJ2-1|TRBD1|once
TGCGCCAGCAGTGGACAGGGGGCACCGTCTGAGCAGTTCTTC
CASSGQGAPSEQFF
>14|TRBV6-6|TRBJ1-2|TRBD1|-
TGTGCCAGCAGTAACCCGGGACAGGGGTATGGCTACACCTTC
CASSNPGQGYGYTF
>16|TRBV7-2|TRBJ2-7|-|-
TGTGCCAGCAGCTTAGCTCCTACGCGGAGGGGATACGAGCAGTACTTC
CASSLAPTRRGYEQYF
>15|TRBV28|TRBJ2-2|TRBD1|-
TGTGCCAGCAGTTTGTACAGGGGGCAAGGCGGGGAGCTGTTTTTT
CASSLYRGQGGELFF
>13|TRBV6-5|TRBJ2-7|-|-
TGTGCCAGCAGTTACGTCGGAGTGAGCGAGCAGTACTTC
CASSYVGVSEQYF
>15|TRBV7-2|TRBJ1-1|TRBD1|-
TGTGCCAGCAGCACCGGGACAGGGGACAGGACTGAAGCTTTCTTT
CASSTGTGDRTEAFF
>12|TRBV29-1|TRBJ2-3|-|-
TGCAGCGCAAAACCCTCGGGGGATACGCAGTATTTT
CSAKPSGDTQYF
>16|TRBV7-3|TRBJ2-1|TRBD1|-
TGTGCCAGCAGCTTAAACAGGGGGCTTTACGTAGGTGAGCAGTTCTTC
CASSLNRGLYVGEQFF
>13|TRBV27|TRBJ1-1|-|-
TGTGCCAGCAGTTTATGGGAGGAGGGAGAAGCTTTCTTT
CASSLWEEGEAFF
>15|TRBV4-2|TRBJ1-2|TRBD1|-
TGTGCCAGCAGCCAAGATGACAGGGGGATCATGGGCTACACCTTC
CASSQDDRGIMGYTF
>12|TRBV30|TRBJ1-1|TRBD1|-
TGTGCCTGGAGACAGGGGGGCACTGAAGCTTTCTTT
CAWRQGGTEAFF
>15|TRBV11-3|TRBJ2-2|-|-
TGTGCCAGCAGCTTAGGAGGGTCCTCAACCGGGGAGCTGTTTTTT
CASSLGGSSTGELFF
>15|TRBV28|TRBJ2-7|TRBD2|-
TGTGCCAGCCTAACCGCCGGGACTAGCTACTACGAGCAGTACTTC
CASLTAGTSYYEQYF
>11|TRBV2|TRBJ1-4|-|-
TGTGCCAGCTCCCTACGGGAAAAACTGTTTTTT
CASSLREKLFF
>13|TRBV7-9|TRBJ1-1|-|-
TGTGCCAGCAGCCATAGCAGGGACACTGAAGCTTTCTTT
CASSHSRDTEAFF
>15|TRBV6-5|TRBJ2-5|TRBD2|few
TGTGCCAGCAGTCTCGGACTAGGAGGATTGAAGACCCAGTACTTC
CASSLGLGGLKTQYF
>14|TRBV29-1|TRBJ2-1|TRBD1|-
TGCAGCGTTGAAGGACAGGGTAGTTACAATGAGCAGTTCTTC
CSVEGQGSYNEQFF
>15|TRBV19|TRBJ2-2|-|few
TGTGCCAGTAGTATGGGGGGTACGAACACCGGGGAGCTGTTTTTT
CASSMGGTNTGELFF
>16|TRBV6-6|TRBJ2-3|-|-
TGTGCCAGCAGTTCCCTTAGCGTGCCGCCCACAGATACGCAGTATTTT
CASSSLSVPPTDTQYF
>15|TRBV6-1|TRBJ2-1|-|-
TGTGCCAGCAGTGAGTTGCCGAGCTCCTACAATGAGCAGTTCTTC
CASSELPSSYNEQFF